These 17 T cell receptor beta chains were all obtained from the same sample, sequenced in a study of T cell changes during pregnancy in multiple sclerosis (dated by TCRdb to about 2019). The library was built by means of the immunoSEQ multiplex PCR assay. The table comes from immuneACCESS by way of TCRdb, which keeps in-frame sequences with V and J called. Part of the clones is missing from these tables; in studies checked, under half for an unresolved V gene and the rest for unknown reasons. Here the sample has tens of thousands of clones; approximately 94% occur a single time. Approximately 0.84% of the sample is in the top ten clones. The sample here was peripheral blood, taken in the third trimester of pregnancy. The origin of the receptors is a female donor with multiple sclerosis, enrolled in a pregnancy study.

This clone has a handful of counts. CDR3 DNA: TGTGCCAGCAGCTATACGACTAGCGGACCCTACGAGCAGTACTTC. Its protein product is CASSYTTSGPYEQYF. The genes are TRBV11-2 and TRBJ2-7; 9 bases map to TRBD2. The CDR3 extends over 15 amino acids. Germline trimming cut 4 bases from V and 2 bases from J; bases unmatched to any gene: 6. CDR1 and CDR2 (germline): SGHAT, FQNNGV.

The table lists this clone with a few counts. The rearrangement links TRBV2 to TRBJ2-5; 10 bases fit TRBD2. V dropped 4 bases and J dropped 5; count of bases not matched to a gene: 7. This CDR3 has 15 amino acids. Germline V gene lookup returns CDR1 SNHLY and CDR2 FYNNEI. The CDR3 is CASSGTSGGGETQYF. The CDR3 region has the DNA TGTGCCAGCAGTGGGACTAGCGGAGGCGGGGAGACCCAGTACTTC.

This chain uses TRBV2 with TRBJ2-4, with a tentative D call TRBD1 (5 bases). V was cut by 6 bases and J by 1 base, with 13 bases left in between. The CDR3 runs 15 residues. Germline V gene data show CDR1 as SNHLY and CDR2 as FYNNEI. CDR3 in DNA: TGTGCCAGCAGCCCGACAGCGAACGCCAAAAACATTCAGTACTTC. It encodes CASSPTANAKNIQYF.

CDR3 residues: CASSQSSPSSGETQYF. The CDR3 bases are TGTGCCAGCAGCCAATCGTCGCCTAGTTCAGGGGAGACCCAGTACTTC. This chain uses TRBV16 with TRBJ2-5, with a possible D match to TRBD1 (5 bases). Trimming pared 0 bases from V and 5 bases from J, leaving 16 bases between. From germline, CDR1 is KGHSY and CDR2 FQNENV. The CDR3 length is 16 residues.

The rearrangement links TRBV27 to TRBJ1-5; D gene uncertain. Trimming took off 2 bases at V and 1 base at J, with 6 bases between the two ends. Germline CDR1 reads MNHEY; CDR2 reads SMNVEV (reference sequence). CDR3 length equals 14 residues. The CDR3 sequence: CASSLAGSNQPQHF. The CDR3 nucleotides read TGTGCCAGCAGTTTAGCCGGGAGCAATCAGCCCCAGCATTTT.

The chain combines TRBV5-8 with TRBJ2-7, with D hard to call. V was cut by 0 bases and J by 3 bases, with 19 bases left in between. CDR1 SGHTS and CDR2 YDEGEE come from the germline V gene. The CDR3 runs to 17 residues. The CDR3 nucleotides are TGTGCCAGCAGCTTGGACTTCTTACCCAACCCACTCTACGAGCAGTACTTC. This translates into CASSLDFLPNPLYEQYF.

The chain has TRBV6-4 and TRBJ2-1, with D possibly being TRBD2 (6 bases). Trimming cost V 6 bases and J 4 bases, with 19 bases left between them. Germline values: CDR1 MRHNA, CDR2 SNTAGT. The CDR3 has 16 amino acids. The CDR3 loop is CASRSRGYSPYNEQFF. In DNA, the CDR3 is TGTGCCAGCAGGTCCCGGGGGTATTCCCCATACAATGAGCAGTTCTTC.

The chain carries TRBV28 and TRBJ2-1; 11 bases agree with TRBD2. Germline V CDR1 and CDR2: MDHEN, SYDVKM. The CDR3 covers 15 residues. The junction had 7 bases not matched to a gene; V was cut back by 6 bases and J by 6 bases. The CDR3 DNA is TGTGCCAGCAGCTTGACTAGCGGGACGGGCAATGAGCAGTTCTTC. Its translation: CASSLTSGTGNEQFF.

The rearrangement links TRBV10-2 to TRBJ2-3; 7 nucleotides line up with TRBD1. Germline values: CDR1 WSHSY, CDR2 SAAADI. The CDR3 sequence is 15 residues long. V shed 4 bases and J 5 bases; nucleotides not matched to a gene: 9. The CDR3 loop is CASSGTGAAEDTQYF. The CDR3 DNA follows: TGCGCCAGCAGTGGAACAGGGGCCGCCGAAGATACGCAGTATTTT.

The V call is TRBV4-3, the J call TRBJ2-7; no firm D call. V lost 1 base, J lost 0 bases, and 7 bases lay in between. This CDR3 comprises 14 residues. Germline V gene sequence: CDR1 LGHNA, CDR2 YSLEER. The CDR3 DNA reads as TGCGCCAGCAGCCAAGCGATCGGCTCCTACGAGCAGTACTTC. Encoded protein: CASSQAIGSYEQYF.

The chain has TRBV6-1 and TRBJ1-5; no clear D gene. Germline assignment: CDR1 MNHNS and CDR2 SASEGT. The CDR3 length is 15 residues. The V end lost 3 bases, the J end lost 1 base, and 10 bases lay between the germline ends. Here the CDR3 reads CASSEWLMSNQPQHF. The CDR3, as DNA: TGTGCCAGCAGTGAGTGGCTTATGAGCAATCAGCCCCAGCATTTT.

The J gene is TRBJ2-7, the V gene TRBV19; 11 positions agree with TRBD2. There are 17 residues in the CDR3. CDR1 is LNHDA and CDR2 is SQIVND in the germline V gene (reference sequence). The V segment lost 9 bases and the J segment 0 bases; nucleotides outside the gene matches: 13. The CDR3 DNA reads TGTGCCAGGGGACTAGCGGAATGCCCTTACCTCTCCTACGAGCAGTACTTC. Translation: CARGLAECPYLSYEQYF.

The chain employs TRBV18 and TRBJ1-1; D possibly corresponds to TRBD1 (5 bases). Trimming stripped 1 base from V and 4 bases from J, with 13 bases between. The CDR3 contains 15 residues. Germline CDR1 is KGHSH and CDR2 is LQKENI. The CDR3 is CASSPRQLLSTEAFF. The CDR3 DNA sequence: TGTGCCAGCTCACCACGACAGCTGCTGAGCACTGAAGCTTTCTTT.

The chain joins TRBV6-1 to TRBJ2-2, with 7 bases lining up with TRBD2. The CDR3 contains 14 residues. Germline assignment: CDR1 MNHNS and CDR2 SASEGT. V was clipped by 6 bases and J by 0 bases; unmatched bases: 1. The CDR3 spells CASRAGPNTGELFF. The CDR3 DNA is TGTGCCAGCAGAGCGGGACCGAACACCGGGGAGCTGTTTTTT.

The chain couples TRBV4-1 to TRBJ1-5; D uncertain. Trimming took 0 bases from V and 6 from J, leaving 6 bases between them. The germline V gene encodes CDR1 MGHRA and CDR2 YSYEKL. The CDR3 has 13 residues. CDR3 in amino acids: CASSQDRGQPQHF. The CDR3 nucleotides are TGCGCCAGCAGCCAAGATCGGGGTCAGCCCCAGCATTTT.

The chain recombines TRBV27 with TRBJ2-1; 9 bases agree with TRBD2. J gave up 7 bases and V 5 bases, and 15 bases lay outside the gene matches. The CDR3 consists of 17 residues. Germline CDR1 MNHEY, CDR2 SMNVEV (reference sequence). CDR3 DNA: TGTGCCAGCAGTACGAGAACAAGACTAGCGGTCGGGAATGAGCAGTTCTTC. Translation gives CASSTRTRLAVGNEQFF.

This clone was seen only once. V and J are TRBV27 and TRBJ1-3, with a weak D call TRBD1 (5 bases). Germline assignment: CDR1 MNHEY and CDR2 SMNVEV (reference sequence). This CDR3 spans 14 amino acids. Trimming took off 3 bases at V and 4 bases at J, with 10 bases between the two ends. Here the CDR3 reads CASSFQGGGNTIYF. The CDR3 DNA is TGTGCCAGCAGTTTCCAGGGTGGGGGAAACACCATATATTTT.